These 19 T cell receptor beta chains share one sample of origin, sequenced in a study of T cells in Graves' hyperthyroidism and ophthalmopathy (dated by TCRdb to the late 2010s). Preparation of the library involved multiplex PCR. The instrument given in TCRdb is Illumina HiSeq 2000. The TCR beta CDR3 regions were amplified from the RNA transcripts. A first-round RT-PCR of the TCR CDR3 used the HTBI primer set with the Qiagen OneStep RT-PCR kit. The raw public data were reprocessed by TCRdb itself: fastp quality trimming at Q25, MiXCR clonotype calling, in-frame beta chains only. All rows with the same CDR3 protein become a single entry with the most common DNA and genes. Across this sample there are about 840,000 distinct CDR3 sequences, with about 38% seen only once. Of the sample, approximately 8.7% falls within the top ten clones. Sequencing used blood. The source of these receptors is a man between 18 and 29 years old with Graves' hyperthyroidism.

The CDR3 sequence is CASSQFRGETQYF. The DNA of the CDR3 is TGTGCCAGCAGCCAATTTCGGGGGGAGACCCAGTACTTC. The V and J genes are TRBV14 and TRBJ2-5; D possibly corresponds to TRBD2 (6 bases). Germline V gene data show CDR1 as SGHDN and CDR2 as FVKESK. Trimming left V 2 bases short and J 5 bases short, with 9 bases between. The CDR3 has 13 amino acids.

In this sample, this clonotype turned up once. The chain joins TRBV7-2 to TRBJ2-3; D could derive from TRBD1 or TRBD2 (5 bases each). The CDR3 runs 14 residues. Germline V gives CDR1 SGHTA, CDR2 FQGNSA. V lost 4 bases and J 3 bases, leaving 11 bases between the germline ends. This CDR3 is CASSSPGLTDTQYF. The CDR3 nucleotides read TGTGCCAGCAGCTCTCCGGGGCTAACAGATACGCAGTATTTT. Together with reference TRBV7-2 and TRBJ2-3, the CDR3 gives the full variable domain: GAGVSQSPSNKVTEKGKDVELRCDPISGHTALYWYRQSLGQGLEFLIYFQGNSAPDKSGLPSDRFSAERTGGSVSTLTIQRTQQEDSAVYLCASSSPGLTDTQYFGPGTRLTVL.

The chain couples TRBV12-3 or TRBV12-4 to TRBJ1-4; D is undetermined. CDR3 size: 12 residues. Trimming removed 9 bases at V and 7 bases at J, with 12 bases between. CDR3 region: CASRPGSEKLFF. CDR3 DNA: TGTGCCAGTCGGCCCGGGTCTGAAAAACTGTTTTTT.

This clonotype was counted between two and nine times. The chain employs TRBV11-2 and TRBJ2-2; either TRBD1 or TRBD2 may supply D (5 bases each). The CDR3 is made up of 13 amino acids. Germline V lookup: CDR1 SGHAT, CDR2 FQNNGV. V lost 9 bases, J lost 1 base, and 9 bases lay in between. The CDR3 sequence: CARGTENTGELFF. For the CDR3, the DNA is TGTGCCAGAGGGACGGAGAACACCGGGGAGCTGTTTTTT. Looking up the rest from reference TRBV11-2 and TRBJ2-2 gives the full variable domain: EAGVAQSPRYKIIEKRQSVAFWCNPISGHATLYWYQQILGQGPKLLIQFQNNGVVDDSQLPKDRFSAERLKGVDSTLKIQPAKLEDSAVYLCARGTENTGELFFGEGSRLTVL.

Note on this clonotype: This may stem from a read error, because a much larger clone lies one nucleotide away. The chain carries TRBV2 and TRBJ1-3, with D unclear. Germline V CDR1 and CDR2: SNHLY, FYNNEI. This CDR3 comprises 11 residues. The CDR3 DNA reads TGTGCCAGCCATCTTGGAAACATCATATATTTT. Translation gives CASHLGNIIYF.

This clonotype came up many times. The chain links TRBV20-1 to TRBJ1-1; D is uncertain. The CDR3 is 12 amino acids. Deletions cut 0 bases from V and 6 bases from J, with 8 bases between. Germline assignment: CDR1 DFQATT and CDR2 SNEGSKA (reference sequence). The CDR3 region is CSAREVRAEAFF. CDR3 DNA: TGCAGTGCTAGAGAGGTGAGAGCTGAAGCTTTCTTT.

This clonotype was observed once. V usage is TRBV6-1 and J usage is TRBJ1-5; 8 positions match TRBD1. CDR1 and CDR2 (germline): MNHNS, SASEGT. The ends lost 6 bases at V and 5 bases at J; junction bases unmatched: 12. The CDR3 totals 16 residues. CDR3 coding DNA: TGTGCCAGCAGCGCCCGGACAGGGCCCCTCCATCAGCCCCAGCATTTT. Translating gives CASSARTGPLHQPQHF.

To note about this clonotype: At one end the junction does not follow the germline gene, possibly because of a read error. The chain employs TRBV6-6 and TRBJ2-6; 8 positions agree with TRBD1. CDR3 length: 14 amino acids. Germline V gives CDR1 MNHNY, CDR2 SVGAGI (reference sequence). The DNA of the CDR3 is TGTGCCACTCGACTGGGACAGGAGGCCTACGTCCTGACTTTC. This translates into CATRLGQEAYVLTF.

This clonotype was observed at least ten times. For the CDR3, the DNA is TGCAGTGCTACCGGACCGTTAAGGAACACTGAAGCTTTCTTT. Its protein product is CSATGPLRNTEAFF. The chain joins TRBV20-1 to TRBJ1-1; the D is unclear. This CDR3 is built from 14 residues. Per germline, CDR1 DFQATT and CDR2 SNEGSKA (reference sequence). Trimming took off 4 bases at V and 1 base at J, with 13 bases between the two ends.

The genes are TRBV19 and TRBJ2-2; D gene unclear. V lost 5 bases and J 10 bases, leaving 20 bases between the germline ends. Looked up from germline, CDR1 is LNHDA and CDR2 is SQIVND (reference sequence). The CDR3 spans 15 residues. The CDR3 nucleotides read TGTGCCAGTAGTCGCGGACGGCTCCCGGGTAAGGAGCTGTTTTTT. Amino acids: CASSRGRLPGKELFF. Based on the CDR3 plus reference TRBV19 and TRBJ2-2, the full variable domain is DGGITQSPKYLFRKEGQNVTLSCEQNLNHDAMYWYRQDPGQGLRLIYYSQIVNDFQKGDIAEGYSVSREKKESFPLTVTSAQKNPTAFYLCASSRGRLPGKELFFGEGSRLTVL.

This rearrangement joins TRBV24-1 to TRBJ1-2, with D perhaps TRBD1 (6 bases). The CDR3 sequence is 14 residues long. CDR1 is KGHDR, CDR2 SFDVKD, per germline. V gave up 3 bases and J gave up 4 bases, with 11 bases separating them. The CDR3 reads CATSDDTGSYGYTF. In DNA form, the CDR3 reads TGTGCCACCAGTGATGACACAGGGAGCTATGGCTACACCTTC.

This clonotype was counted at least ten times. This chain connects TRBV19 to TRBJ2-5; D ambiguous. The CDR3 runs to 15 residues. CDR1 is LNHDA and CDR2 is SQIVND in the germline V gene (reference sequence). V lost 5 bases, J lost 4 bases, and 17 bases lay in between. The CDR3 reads CASSVEARRLETQYF. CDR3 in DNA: TGTGCCAGTAGTGTCGAAGCCCGACGATTAGAGACCCAGTACTTC.

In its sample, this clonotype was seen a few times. The CDR3 DNA sequence: TGCAGCGCCGGGAGGTCGGACACCGGGGAGCTGTTTTTT. Protein sequence: CSAGRSDTGELFF. The V and J genes are TRBV29-1 and TRBJ2-2; 7 bases fit TRBD2. The germline gives CDR1 SQVTM, CDR2 ANQGSEA. CDR3 length equals 13 residues. V lost 7 bases and J lost 3; bases outside the gene matches: 5.

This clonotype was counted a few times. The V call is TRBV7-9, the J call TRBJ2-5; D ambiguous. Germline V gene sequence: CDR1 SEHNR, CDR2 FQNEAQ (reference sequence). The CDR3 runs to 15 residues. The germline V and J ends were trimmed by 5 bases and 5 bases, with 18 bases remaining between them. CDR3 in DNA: TGTGCCAGCAGCCAAGAAGGATGGGTTAGGGAGACCCAGTACTTC. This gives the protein CASSQEGWVRETQYF.

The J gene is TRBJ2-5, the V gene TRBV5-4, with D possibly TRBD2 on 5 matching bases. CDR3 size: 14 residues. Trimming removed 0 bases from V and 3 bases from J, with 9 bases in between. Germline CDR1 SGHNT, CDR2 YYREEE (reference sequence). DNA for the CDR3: TGTGCCAGCAGCTTGGCCTTCGGGGAAGAGACCCAGTACTTC. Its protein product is CASSLAFGEETQYF.

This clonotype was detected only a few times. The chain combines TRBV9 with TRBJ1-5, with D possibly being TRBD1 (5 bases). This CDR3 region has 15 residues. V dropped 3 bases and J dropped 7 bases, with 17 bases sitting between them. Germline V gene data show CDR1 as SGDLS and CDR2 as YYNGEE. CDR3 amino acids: CASSGGRGVGQPQHF. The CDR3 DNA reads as TGTGCCAGCAGCGGGGGGAGGGGAGTAGGGCAGCCCCAGCATTTT. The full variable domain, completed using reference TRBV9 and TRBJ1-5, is DSGVTQTPKHLITATGQRVTLRCSPRSGDLSVYWYQQSLDQGLQFLIQYYNGEERAKGNILERFSAQQFPDLHSELNLSSLELGDSALYFCASSGGRGVGQPQHFGDGTRLSIL.

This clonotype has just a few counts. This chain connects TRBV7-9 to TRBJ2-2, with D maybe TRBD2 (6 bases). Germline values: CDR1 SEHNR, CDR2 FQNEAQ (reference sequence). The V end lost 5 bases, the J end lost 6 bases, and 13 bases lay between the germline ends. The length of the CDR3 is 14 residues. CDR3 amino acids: CASSLRLVAGELFF. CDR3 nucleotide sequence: TGTGCCAGCAGCCTTCGACTAGTCGCCGGGGAGCTGTTTTTT.

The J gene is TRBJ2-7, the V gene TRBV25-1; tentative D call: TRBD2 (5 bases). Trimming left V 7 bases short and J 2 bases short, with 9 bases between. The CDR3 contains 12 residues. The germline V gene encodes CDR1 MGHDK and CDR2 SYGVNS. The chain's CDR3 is CASMRAPYEQYF. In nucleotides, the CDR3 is TGTGCCAGCATGCGGGCCCCCTACGAGCAGTACTTC.

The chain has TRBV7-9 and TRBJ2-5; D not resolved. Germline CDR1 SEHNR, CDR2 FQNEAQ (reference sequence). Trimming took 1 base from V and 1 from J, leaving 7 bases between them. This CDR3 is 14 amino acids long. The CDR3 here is CASSLVVIQETQYF. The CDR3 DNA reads TGTGCCAGCAGCTTAGTCGTCATCCAAGAGACCCAGTACTTC.